This T cell receptor beta chain was recovered during a study of cytomegalovirus exposure and HLA in healthy donors. V shed 6 bases and J shed 7 bases, with 10 bases lying between them. The CDR3 is made up of 12 amino acids. Germline assignment: CDR1 MNHEY and CDR2 SMNVEV (reference sequence). The method was immunoSEQ multiplex PCR; TCRdb's version includes in-frame clones alone and lacks a portion of them. Among 250,000 to 350,000 clones listed, approximately 90% were seen once. Overall study results and limits: It was about 150 TCR beta chains that were listed as cytomegalovirus-associated.

With respect to this clone: Its antigen remains unidentified.

This receptor was taken from a woman under 30 in good health and CMV-seronegative. Sequences were obtained from PBMCs. V is TRBV27 and J is TRBJ2-1; D possibly corresponds to TRBD1 (5 bases). CDR3 DNA sequence: TGTGCCAGCAGGACCAAGGGGAATGAGCAGTTCTTC. Translated, it gives CASRTKGNEQFF.